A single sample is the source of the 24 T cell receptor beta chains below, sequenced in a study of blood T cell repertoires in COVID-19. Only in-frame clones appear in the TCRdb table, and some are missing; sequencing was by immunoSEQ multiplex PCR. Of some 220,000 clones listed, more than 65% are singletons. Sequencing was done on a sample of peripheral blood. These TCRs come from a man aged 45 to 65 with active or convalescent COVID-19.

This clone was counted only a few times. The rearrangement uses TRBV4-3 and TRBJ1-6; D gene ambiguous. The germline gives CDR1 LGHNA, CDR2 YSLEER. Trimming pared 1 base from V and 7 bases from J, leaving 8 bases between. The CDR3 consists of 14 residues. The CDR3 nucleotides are TGCGCCAGCAGCCAAGTGCACAGAAATTCACCCCTCCACTTT. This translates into CASSQVHRNSPLHF.

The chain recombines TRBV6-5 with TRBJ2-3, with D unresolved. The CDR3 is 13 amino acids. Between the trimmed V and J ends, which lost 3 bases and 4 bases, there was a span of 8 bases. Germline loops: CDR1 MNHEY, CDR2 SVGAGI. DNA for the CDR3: TGTGCCAGCAGTTATGGCCTCCCAGATACGCAGTATTTT. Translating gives CASSYGLPDTQYF.

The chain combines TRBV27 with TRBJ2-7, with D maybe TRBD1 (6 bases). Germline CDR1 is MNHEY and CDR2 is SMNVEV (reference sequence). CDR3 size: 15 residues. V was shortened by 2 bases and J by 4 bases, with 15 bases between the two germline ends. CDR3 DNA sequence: TGTGCCAGCAGTTTAACGGCAGGGGACCGATACGAGCAGTACTTC. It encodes CASSLTAGDRYEQYF.

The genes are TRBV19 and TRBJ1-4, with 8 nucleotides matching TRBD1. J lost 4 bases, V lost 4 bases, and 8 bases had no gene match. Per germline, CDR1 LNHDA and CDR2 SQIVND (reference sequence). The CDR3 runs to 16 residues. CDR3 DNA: TGTGCCAGTAGTACTGGACAGGGACAGATTAATGAAAAACTGTTTTTT. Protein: CASSTGQGQINEKLFF.

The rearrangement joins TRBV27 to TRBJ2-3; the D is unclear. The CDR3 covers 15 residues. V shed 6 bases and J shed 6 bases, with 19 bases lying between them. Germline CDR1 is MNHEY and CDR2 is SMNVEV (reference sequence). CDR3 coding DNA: TGTGCCAGCAGCACGACACATTCTATGATGGATACGCAGTATTTT. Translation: CASSTTHSMMDTQYF.

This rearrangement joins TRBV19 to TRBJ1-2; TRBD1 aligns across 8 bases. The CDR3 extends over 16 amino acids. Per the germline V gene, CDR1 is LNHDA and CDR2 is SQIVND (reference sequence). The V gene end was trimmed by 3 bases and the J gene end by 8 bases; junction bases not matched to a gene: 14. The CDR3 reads CASSIQRTGPRGGYTF. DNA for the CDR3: TGTGCCAGTAGTATTCAGCGGACAGGGCCGAGGGGAGGCTACACCTTC.

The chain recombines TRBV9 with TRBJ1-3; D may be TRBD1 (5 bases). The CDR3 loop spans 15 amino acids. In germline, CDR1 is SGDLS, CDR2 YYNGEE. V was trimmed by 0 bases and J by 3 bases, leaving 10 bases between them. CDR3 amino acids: CASSVAGASGNTIYF. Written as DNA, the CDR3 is TGTGCCAGCAGCGTAGCTGGGGCTAGTGGAAACACCATATATTTT.

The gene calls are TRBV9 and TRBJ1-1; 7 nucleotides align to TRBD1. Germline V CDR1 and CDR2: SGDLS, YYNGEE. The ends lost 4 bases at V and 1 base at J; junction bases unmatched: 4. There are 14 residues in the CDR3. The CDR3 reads CASSPQGWNTEAFF. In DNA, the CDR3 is TGTGCCAGCAGCCCACAGGGGTGGAACACTGAAGCTTTCTTT. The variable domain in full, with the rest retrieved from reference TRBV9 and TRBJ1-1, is DSGVTQTPKHLITATGQRVTLRCSPRSGDLSVYWYQQSLDQGLQFLIQYYNGEERAKGNILERFSAQQFPDLHSELNLSSLELGDSALYFCASSPQGWNTEAFFGQGTRLTVV.

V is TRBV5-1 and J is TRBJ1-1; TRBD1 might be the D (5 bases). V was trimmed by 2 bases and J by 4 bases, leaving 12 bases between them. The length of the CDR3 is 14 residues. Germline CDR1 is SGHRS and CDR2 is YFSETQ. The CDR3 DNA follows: TGCGCCAGCAGCTTTAGTACCGGGGGCACTGAAGCTTTCTTT. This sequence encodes CASSFSTGGTEAFF. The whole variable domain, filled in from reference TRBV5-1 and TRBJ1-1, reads KAGVTQTPRYLIKTRGQQVTLSCSPISGHRSVSWYQQTPGQGLQFLFEYFSETQRNKGNFPGRFSGRQFSNSRSEMNVSTLELGDSALYLCASSFSTGGTEAFFGQGTRLTVV.

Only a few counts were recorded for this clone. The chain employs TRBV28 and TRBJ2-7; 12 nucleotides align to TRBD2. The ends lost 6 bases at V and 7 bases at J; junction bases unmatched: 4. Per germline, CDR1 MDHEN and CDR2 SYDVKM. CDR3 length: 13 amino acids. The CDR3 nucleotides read TGTGCCAGCAGGCCTAGCGGGAGGGGTGAGCAGTACTTC. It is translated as CASRPSGRGEQYF.

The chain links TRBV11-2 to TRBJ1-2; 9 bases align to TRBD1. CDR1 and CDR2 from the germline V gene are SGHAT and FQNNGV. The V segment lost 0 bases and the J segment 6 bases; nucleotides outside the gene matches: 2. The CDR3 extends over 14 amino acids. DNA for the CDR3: TGTGCCAGCAGCTTAGAGGGGACAGGGCATGGCTACACCTTC. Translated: CASSLEGTGHGYTF.

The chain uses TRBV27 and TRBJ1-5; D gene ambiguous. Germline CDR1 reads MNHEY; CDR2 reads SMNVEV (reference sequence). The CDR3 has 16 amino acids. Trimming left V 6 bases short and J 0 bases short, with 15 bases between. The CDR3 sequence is CASSLRSYDSNQPQHF. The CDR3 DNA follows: TGTGCCAGCAGCCTTAGAAGTTATGATAGCAATCAGCCCCAGCATTTT.

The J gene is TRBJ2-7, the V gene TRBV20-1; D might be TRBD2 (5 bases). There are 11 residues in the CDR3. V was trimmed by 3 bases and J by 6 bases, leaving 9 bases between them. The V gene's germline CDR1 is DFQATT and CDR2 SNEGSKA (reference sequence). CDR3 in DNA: TGCAGTGCTAGCGCCCGGGGCGAGCAGTACGTC. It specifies CSASARGEQYV.

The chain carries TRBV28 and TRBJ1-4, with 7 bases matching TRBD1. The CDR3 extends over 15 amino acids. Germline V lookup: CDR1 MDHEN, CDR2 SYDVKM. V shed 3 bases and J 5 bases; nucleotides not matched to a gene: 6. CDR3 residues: CASSFLQGGNEKLFF. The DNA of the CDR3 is TGTGCCAGCAGTTTTTTGCAGGGGGGAAATGAAAAACTGTTTTTT.

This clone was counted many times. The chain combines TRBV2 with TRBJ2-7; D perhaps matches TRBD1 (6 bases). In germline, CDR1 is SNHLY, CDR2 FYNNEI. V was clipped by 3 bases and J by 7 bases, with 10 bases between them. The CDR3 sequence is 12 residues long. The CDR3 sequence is CASSDRGREQYV. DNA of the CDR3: TGTGCCAGCAGTGACAGGGGACGGGAGCAGTACGTC.

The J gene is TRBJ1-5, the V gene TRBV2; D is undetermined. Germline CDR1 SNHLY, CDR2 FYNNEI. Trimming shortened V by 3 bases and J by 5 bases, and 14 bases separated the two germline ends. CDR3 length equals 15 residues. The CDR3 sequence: CASSDNTIIDQPQHF. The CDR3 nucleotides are TGTGCCAGCAGTGATAACACGATTATTGATCAGCCCCAGCATTTT.

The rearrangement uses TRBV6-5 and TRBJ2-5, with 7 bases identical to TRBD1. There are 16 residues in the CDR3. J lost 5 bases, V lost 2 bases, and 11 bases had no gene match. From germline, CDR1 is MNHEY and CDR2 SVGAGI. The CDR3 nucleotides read TGTGCCAGCAGTTACCTCCCGACAGGGCAGGCTGAGACCCAGTACTTC. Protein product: CASSYLPTGQAETQYF.

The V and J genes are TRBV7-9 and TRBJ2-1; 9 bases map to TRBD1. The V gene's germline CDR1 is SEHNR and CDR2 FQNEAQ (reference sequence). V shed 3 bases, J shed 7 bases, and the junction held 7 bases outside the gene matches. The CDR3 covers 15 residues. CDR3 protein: CASSFEQGASNEQFF. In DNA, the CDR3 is TGTGCCAGCAGCTTTGAACAGGGGGCTTCGAATGAGCAGTTCTTC.

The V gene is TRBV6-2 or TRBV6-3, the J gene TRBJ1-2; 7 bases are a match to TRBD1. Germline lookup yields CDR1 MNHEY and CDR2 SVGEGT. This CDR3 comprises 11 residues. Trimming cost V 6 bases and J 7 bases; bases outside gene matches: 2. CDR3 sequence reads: CASSPGGGYTF. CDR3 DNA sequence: TGTGCCAGCAGCCCAGGGGGTGGCTACACCTTC.

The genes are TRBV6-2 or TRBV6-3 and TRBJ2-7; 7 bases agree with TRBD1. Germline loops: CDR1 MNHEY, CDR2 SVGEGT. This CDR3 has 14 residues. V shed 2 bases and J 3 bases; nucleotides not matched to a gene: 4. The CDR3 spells CASSYDRDSYEQYV. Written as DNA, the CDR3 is TGTGCCAGCAGTTACGACCGGGACAGCTACGAGCAGTACGTC.

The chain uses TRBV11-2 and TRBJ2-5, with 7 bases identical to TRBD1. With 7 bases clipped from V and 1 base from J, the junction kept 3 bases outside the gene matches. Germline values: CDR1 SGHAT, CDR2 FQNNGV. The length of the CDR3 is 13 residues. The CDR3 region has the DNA TGTGCCAGCACGGGACAGCCCCAAGAGACCCAGTACTTC. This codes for CASTGQPQETQYF. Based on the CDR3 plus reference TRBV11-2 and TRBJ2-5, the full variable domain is EAGVAQSPRYKIIEKRQSVAFWCNPISGHATLYWYQQILGQGPKLLIQFQNNGVVDDSQLPKDRFSAERLKGVDSTLKIQPAKLEDSAVYLCASTGQPQETQYFGPGTRLLVL.

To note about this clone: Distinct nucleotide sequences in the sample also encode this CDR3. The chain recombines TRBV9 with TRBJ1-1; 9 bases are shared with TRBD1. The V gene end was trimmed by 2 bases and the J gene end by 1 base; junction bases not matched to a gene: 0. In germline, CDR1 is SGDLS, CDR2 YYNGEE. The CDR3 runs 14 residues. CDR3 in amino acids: CASSVTGGNTEAFF. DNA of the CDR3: TGTGCCAGCAGCGTGACAGGGGGGAACACTGAAGCTTTCTTT. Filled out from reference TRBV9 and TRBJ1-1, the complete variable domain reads DSGVTQTPKHLITATGQRVTLRCSPRSGDLSVYWYQQSLDQGLQFLIQYYNGEERAKGNILERFSAQQFPDLHSELNLSSLELGDSALYFCASSVTGGNTEAFFGQGTRLTVV.

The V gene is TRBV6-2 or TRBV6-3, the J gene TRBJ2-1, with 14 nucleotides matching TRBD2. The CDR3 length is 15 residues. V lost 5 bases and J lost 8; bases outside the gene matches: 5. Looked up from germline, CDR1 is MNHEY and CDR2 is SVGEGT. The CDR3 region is CASSAGLAGVYEQFF. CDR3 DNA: TGTGCCAGCAGTGCGGGACTAGCGGGGGTATATGAGCAGTTCTTC.

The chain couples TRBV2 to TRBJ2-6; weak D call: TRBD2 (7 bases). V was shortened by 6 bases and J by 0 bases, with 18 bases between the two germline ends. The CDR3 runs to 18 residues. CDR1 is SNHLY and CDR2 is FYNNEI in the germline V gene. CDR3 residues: CASSPFAGAYSGANVLTF. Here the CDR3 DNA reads TGTGCCAGCAGCCCCTTCGCGGGGGCTTACTCTGGGGCCAACGTCCTGACTTTC.